This T cell receptor beta chain was observed in a study of blood T cells in healthy people across ages (dated by TCRdb to the mid-2010s). As for the study more broadly: Template switching captured roughly one uniquely barcoded TCR beta cDNA molecule per two T cells in model experiments. Using deep sequencing normalized with unique cDNA molecular identifiers, the study measured how TCR beta repertoire diversity changes with age. Two additional independent replicas of 1 million unique cDNA reads from the same blood draw were analyzed for two donors (one aged 18 to 29 and one aged 80 or older). Donors of different ages were randomly distributed across sequencing lanes to avoid experimental bias. Four age groups were formed from the donors: young (average approximately 15 years), middle-aged (approximately 39), aged (over 55) and long-lived (about 75).

The paper as a whole reports these results and caveats: A strong correlation was found between observed TCR beta diversity and the percentage of naive T cells measured by flow cytometry. Because donor CMV infection status was unknown, age-related changes in expanded clonotypes were potentially confounded. Total diversity estimates from one million sequenced T cells were considered lower bounds and underestimates. As age increased, observed TCR beta diversity per million T cells dropped in a roughly linear way, and a significant reduction was already evident by age roughly 40. The long-lived group showed more naive CD4+ T cells, fewer expanded clones and increased TCR diversity than the aged group, suggesting age selection. Because profiling used bulk unsorted PBMCs, naive and antigen-experienced compartments could not be compared conclusively.

V loses 3 bases, J loses 0 bases, and the germline ends lie 9 bases apart. From the cysteine up to the phenylalanine, the CDR3 has a length of 15 residues. The read is trimmed to its CDR3 DNA, 45 bases read in frame from base 1. The germline V gene (reference sequence) specifies LGHDT as CDR1 and YNNKEL as CDR2. The donors were 40 or so Caucasian individuals from Russia, aged about 6 to 95 years, who were systemically healthy. Around 10 milliliters of peripheral blood were collected from each donor into EDTA-treated Vacutainer tubes. Ficoll-Paque density-gradient centrifugation was used to isolate PBMCs, with at least 7 million per sample. Total RNA, at least 6 micrograms per sample, was extracted from PBMCs with Trizol reagent. For every donor, flow cytometry on a PBMC aliquot measured the percentage of naive CD45RAhigh/CD27high T cells. With respect to this clonotype: Its antigen is not yet known. No per-base quality is available; no much larger clone lies one base away.

The library was obtained by 5' RACE. TCRdb names Illumina HiSeq 2500 as the instrument used. A second PCR of about 6 to 11 cycles was performed with a sample-barcoded 5' primer and a J-beta primer mix. A unique molecular identifier was introduced onto each TCR beta cDNA molecule by a template-switch 5' adaptor carrying 12 random nucleotides. Each sample yielded at least 3 million CDR3-containing paired-end reads. The Mint cDNA synthesis kit, primed by a TRBC-specific oligonucleotide, was used to synthesize first-strand cDNA from all RNA. After uracil-DNA glycosylase treatment, a first 18-cycle PCR used universal primers M1SS and BC2_uni_R on all cDNA. The study's processing was this. For normalization, 1 million high-quality reads, each with a distinct molecular identifier, were randomly selected from each sample. Reads with shared molecular identifiers were discarded instead of being binned into consensus sequences. MiTCR, run with a Q25 quality threshold and the strictest error-elimination algorithm, handled CDR3 identification, clonotype clustering and error correction. A nonparametric unseen species model with Euler transformation was used to estimate lower-bound total TCR beta diversity. In TCRdb, the public reads were trimmed at Q25 with fastp and aligned with MiXCR, with productive beta chains retained. Each CDR3 protein appears once, grouped with its most common genes and DNA. The V and J calls, along with clone size, are taken from TCRdb and not from the paper's own processing. The sample table shows some 1 million distinct CDR3 sequences, and under 55% are seen once. In total, the top ten clones hold around 18% of the sample.

The receptor's source is a woman aged 55 to 70 in good health. This chain joins TRBV3-1 to TRBJ2-1; the D gene remains uncertain. The source material was blood. CDR3 loop: CASSQVVTSYNEQFF. The nucleotides read TGTGCCAGCAGCCAGGTAGTAACCTCCTACAATGAGCAGTTCTTC.